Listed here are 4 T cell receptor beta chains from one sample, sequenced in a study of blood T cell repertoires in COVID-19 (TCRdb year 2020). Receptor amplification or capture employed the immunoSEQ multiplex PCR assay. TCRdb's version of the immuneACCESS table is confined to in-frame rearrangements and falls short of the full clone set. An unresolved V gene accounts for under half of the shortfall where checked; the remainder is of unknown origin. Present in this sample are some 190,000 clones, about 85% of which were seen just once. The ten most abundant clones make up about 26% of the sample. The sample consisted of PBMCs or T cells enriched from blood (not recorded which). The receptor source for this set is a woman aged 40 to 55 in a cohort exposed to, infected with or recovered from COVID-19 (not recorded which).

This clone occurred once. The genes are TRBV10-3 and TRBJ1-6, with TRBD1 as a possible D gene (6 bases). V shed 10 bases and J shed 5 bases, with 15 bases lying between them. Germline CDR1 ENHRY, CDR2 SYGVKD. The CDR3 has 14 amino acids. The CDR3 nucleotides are TGTGCCACTGGCCGGACAGACAATAATTCACCCCTCCACTTT. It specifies CATGRTDNNSPLHF.

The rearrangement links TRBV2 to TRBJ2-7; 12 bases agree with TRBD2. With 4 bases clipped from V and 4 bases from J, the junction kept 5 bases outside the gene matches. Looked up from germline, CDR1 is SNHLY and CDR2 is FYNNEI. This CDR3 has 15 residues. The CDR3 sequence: CASSATGTSGYEQYF. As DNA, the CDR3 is TGTGCCAGCAGTGCTACCGGGACTAGCGGGTACGAGCAGTACTTC.

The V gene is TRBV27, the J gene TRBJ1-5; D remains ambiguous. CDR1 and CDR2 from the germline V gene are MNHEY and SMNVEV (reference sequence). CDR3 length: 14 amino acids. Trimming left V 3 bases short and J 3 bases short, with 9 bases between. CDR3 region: CASSLSGHNQPQHF. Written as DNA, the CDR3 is TGTGCCAGCAGTTTGTCAGGCCACAATCAGCCCCAGCATTTT.

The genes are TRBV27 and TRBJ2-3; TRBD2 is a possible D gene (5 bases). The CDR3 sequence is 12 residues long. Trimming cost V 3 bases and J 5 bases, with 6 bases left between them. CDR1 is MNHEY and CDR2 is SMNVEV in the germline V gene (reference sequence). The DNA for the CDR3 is TGTGCCAGCAGTTTCGGAGGAGATACGCAGTATTTT. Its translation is CASSFGGDTQYF.